This T cell receptor beta chain comes out of a study of Graves' ophthalmopathy and Graves' hyperthyroidism. In the study overall: There was a collection of peripheral blood at initial diagnosis, before any treatment.

Many counts were recorded for this clonotype. Those donors who had ophthalmopathy presented with moderate-to-severe activity, a CAS of ≥3, a NOSPECS of ≥4 and a duration under 3 months. The germline V and J ends were trimmed by 3 bases and 0 bases, with 11 bases remaining between them. Germline V gives CDR1 SGDLS, CDR2 YYNGEE. The CDR3 totals 15 residues. The authors amplified TCR beta CDR3 regions from RNA transcripts. HTBI-primed RT-PCR formed the first round, and a multiplex PCR formed the second. One entry per CDR3 protein, called by TCRdb with MiXCR from the multiplex PCR reads. The data hold about 370,000 distinct CDR3 sequences, with approximately 20% observed a single time.

The sequence derives from a woman younger than 30 with Graves' ophthalmopathy. This chain uses TRBV9 with TRBJ2-3; D possibly matches TRBD1 or TRBD2 (5 bases each). Source material: peripheral blood. The CDR3 nucleotides are TGTGCCAGCAGCGCTTCGGGACGAAGCACAGATACGCAGTATTTT. The encoded protein is CASSASGRSTDTQYF.